The T cell receptor (beta chain) described here comes from a study of blood T cells in healthy people across ages. Together with a sample-barcoded 5' primer, a J-beta primer mix was included in a second PCR lasting about 6 to 11 cycles. One entry per CDR3 protein results from TCRdb running MiXCR on the 5' RACE reads. The data contain 850,000 to 1,000,000 distinct CDR3 sequences, roughly 50% of them singletons. The CDR3 has 15 amino acids. CDR1 is MNHEY and CDR2 is SMNVEV in the germline V gene (reference sequence). The V end was cut by 4 bases, the J end by 0 bases, with 12 bases between. The sequenced material came from blood. The chain joins TRBV27 to TRBJ1-1; D may be TRBD1 (5 bases). The receptor comes from a man aged 25 to 40 in good health. The CDR3 DNA reads TGTGCCAGCAGTTCTCCTCCGGGGCTGAACACTGAAGCTTTCTTT. It encodes CASSSPPGLNTEAFF.